What follows is one TCR beta chain and its context. The antigen remains undetermined. Measured with immunoSEQ multiplex PCR; TCRdb has only the in-frame clones, and not every one. The sample includes some 130,000 clones, approximately 90% of them seen just once. Trimming removed 10 bases from V and 2 bases from J, with 18 bases in between. Germline CDR1 and CDR2: ENHRY and SYGVKD. The CDR3 extends over 15 amino acids. The data derive from a study of T cell responses to AZD1222 COVID-19 vaccine. Whole-study context: Recipients boosted at about 4 weeks or about 12 weeks are pooled. Study-level points and caveats: Two AZD1222 doses significantly raised spike-specific TCR breadth and depth over controls. Dominant CD4 TCR responses targeted spike regions 160-218 and 743-854. There were repertoire samples only from the period after the peak T cell response.

Sequencing used peripheral blood, obtained on day 0 of AZD1222 vaccination. This sequence was found in an adult in good health. The chain has TRBV10-3 and TRBJ2-1, with D possibly matching TRBD2 (6 bases). The CDR3 sequence: CATSSRDFAYNEQFF. CDR3 in DNA: TGTGCCACCTCTTCGCGGGATTTCGCCTACAATGAGCAGTTCTTC.